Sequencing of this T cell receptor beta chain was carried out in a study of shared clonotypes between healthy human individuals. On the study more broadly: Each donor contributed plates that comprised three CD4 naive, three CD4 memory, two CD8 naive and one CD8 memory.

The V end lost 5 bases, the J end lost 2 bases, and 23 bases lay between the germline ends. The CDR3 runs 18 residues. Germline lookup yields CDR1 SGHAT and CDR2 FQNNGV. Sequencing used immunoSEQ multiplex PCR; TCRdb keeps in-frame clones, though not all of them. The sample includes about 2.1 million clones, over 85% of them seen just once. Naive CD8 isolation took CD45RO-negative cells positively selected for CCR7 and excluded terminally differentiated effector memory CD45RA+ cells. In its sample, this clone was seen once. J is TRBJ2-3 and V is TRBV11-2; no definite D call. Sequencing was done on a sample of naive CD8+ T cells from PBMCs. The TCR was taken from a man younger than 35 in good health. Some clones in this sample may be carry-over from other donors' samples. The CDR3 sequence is CASSPEALYSAYTDTQYF. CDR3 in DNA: TGTGCCAGCAGCCCAGAGGCCCTATACTCCGCCTACACAGATACGCAGTATTTT.